Following are 30 T cell receptor beta chains from one sample sequenced in a study of shared T cell receptors in the human thymus. Here immunoSEQ multiplex PCR was the method, and the copy in TCRdb shows in-frame clones only, minus some. Seen here are roughly 660,000 clones, around nine tenths observed once, and the top ten hold 0.0095% to 0.011%. These data were also reused for a study on human thymus T cells.

The specimen sequenced was thymocytes. These receptors were collected from a boy under two years old with a congenital heart defect.

The rearrangement links TRBV28 to TRBJ1-4, with D unclear. In germline, CDR1 is MDHEN, CDR2 SYDVKM. The CDR3 is 12 amino acids. V was pared by 5 bases and J by 10 bases, with 11 bases between. CDR3 nucleotide sequence: TGTGCCAGCAGTCGCAGGCTCGGAAAACTGTTTTTT. It is translated as CASSRRLGKLFF. The whole variable domain, filled in from reference TRBV28 and TRBJ1-4, reads DVKVTQSSRYLVKRTGEKVFLECVQDMDHENMFWYRQDPGLGLRLIYFSYDVKMKEKGDIPEGYSVSREKKERFSLILESASTNQTSMYLCASSRRLGKLFFGSGTQLSVL.

The J gene is TRBJ1-1, the V gene TRBV15; 8 positions agree with TRBD1. CDR1 is LNHNV and CDR2 is YYDKDF in the germline V gene (reference sequence). The V and J ends lost 0 bases and 4 bases, in that order; junction bases with no gene match: 4. This CDR3 is built from 15 residues. The CDR3 reads CATSRDHRGCTEAFF. The CDR3 nucleotides read TGTGCCACCAGCAGAGACCACAGGGGGTGCACTGAAGCTTTCTTT.

The CDR3 sequence is CASSSPDSSSTNYGYTF. In DNA, the CDR3 is TGTGCCAGCAGCTCCCCGGACAGCTCCTCGACTAACTATGGCTACACCTTC. The rearrangement joins TRBV7-4 to TRBJ1-2; D is possibly TRBD1 (6 bases). The CDR3 extends over 17 amino acids. Trimming removed 4 bases from V and 0 bases from J, with 18 bases in between. From germline, CDR1 is SGHVT and CDR2 SQSDAQ.

This clone was counted between two and nine times. The chain links TRBV21-1 to TRBJ2-7; the tabulated D call, TRBD2, remains unverified against the DNA. TRBV21-1 is assigned pseudogene status. The CDR3 runs to 13 residues. The CDR3 nucleotides read TGTGCCAGCATCCAGCGAATTCTCTACGAGCAGTACTTC. Its translation is CASIQRILYEQYF.

V gene TRBV11-2 combines with J gene TRBJ2-3; 12 nucleotides agree with TRBD2. The CDR3 totals 16 residues. Germline V CDR1 and CDR2: SGHAT, FQNNGV. V dropped 8 bases and J dropped 4; count of bases not matched to a gene: 10. The CDR3 loop is CASAPRTSGTSDTQYF. The CDR3 DNA reads TGTGCCAGCGCCCCACGGACTAGCGGGACTTCAGATACGCAGTATTTT. Full variable domain (remainder filled in from reference TRBV11-2 and TRBJ2-3): EAGVAQSPRYKIIEKRQSVAFWCNPISGHATLYWYQQILGQGPKLLIQFQNNGVVDDSQLPKDRFSAERLKGVDSTLKIQPAKLEDSAVYLCASAPRTSGTSDTQYFGPGTRLTVL.

The DNA of the CDR3 is TGTGCCAGCAGCCGAGACAGGGTCTATGGCTACACCTTC. It specifies CASSRDRVYGYTF. V usage is TRBV14 and J usage is TRBJ1-2; 7 nucleotides match TRBD1. Germline assignment: CDR1 SGHDN and CDR2 FVKESK. The V segment lost 4 bases and the J segment 4 bases; nucleotides outside the gene matches: 3. The CDR3 is 13 amino acids.

This rearrangement joins TRBV5-8 to TRBJ1-2; D uncertain. The CDR3 sequence is 12 residues long. The V end lost 3 bases, the J end lost 2 bases, and 5 bases lay between the germline ends. Germline loops: CDR1 SGHTS, CDR2 YDEGEE. The CDR3 loop is CASSSVNYGYTF. CDR3 in DNA: TGTGCCAGCAGCTCTGTAAACTATGGCTACACCTTC.

This sequence joins TRBV6-1 and TRBJ2-1, with TRBD2 matching 9 bases. V shed 2 bases, J shed 0 bases, and the junction held 8 bases outside the gene matches. The CDR3 has 18 amino acids. Germline CDR1 is MNHNS and CDR2 is SASEGT. CDR3 bases: TGTGCCAGCAGTGAAAGGGGACTAGCATACTCCTCCTACAATGAGCAGTTCTTC. Translating gives CASSERGLAYSSYNEQFF.

The chain recombines TRBV7-9 with TRBJ2-2, with TRBD2 matching 8 bases. Germline CDR1 reads SEHNR; CDR2 reads FQNEAQ (reference sequence). This CDR3 contains 18 residues. The V gene end was trimmed by 8 bases and the J gene end by 0 bases; junction bases not matched to a gene: 14. The CDR3 nucleotides are TGTGCCAGCTTCAACGCGGGGGGTGGGAGAACGAACACCGGGGAGCTGTTTTTT. Translation: CASFNAGGGRTNTGELFF.

This sequence joins TRBV19 and TRBJ2-7, with a possible D match to TRBD2 (6 bases). Germline CDR1 reads LNHDA; CDR2 reads SQIVND (reference sequence). Deletions cut 5 bases from V and 1 base from J, with 9 bases between. This CDR3 has 13 amino acids. The CDR3 protein is CASSGGASYEQYF. The DNA of the CDR3 is TGTGCCAGTAGTGGCGGGGCGTCCTACGAGCAGTACTTC.

This chain's CDR3 is CASSEGQGRTEAFF. CDR3 bases: TGTGCCAGCAGTGAAGGGCAGGGAAGGACTGAAGCTTTCTTT. V gene TRBV6-1 combines with J gene TRBJ1-1; weak D call: TRBD1 (5 bases). The V and J ends lost 1 base and 5 bases respectively, with 11 bases between them. CDR1 and CDR2 from the germline V gene are MNHNS and SASEGT. CDR3 length: 14 amino acids.

V is TRBV11-3 and J is TRBJ2-1, with 7 bases identical to TRBD2. The V gene end was trimmed by 8 bases and the J gene end by 4 bases; junction bases not matched to a gene: 14. This CDR3 has 16 amino acids. From germline, CDR1 is SGHNT and CDR2 YENEEA. The CDR3 loop reads CASQGRGIRVYNEQFF. CDR3 nucleotide sequence: TGTGCCAGCCAAGGGCGGGGGATACGAGTATACAATGAGCAGTTCTTC.

The CDR3 loop reads CASSAGTSTADTQYF. Here the CDR3 DNA reads TGTGCCAGTAGTGCCGGGACTAGTACCGCGGATACGCAGTATTTT. V usage is TRBV19 and J usage is TRBJ2-3; TRBD2 matches 8 bases. The CDR3 totals 15 residues. Germline loops: CDR1 LNHDA, CDR2 SQIVND (reference sequence). The J segment lost 6 bases and the V segment lost 5 bases, leaving 10 bases of the junction unmatched.

This CDR3 is CASSEGREGNTEAFF. The CDR3, as DNA: TGTGCCAGCAGCGAAGGGAGGGAGGGGAACACTGAAGCTTTCTTT. The chain uses TRBV7-9 and TRBJ1-1; D remains unclear. CDR1 and CDR2 from the germline V gene are SEHNR and FQNEAQ (reference sequence). The V gene lost 5 bases and the J gene lost 1 base, with 14 bases spanning the gap. The CDR3 covers 15 residues.

This chain links TRBV7-6 with TRBJ2-1, with 8 bases identical to TRBD2. There are 14 residues in the CDR3. CDR1 is SGHVS and CDR2 is FNYEAQ in the germline V gene. The V gene end was trimmed by 3 bases and the J gene end by 5 bases; junction bases not matched to a gene: 3. CDR3 DNA: TGTGCCAGCAGCTTCGGACTAGCCGACAATGAGCAGTTCTTC. Encoded protein: CASSFGLADNEQFF.

The V call is TRBV25-1, the J call TRBJ2-7; tentative D call: TRBD1 (5 bases). The CDR3 totals 15 residues. Germline CDR1 and CDR2: MGHDK and SYGVNS. The V and J ends lost 2 bases and 2 bases respectively, with 13 bases between them. The CDR3 DNA reads TGTGCCAGCAGTGAAGCTGTAGGGGTGCCCTACGAGCAGTACTTC. Translated, it gives CASSEAVGVPYEQYF.

The rearrangement uses TRBV30 and TRBJ2-2; D may be TRBD1 (7 bases). Germline V gene data show CDR1 as GTSNPN and CDR2 as SVGIG (reference sequence). V was trimmed by 2 bases and J by 7 bases, leaving 20 bases between them. This CDR3 spans 16 amino acids. This CDR3 reads CAWSLQGGWVGGELFF. DNA of the CDR3: TGTGCCTGGAGTCTCCAGGGGGGTTGGGTTGGCGGGGAGCTGTTTTTT.

CDR3 nucleotides: TGTGCCATCAGAGCGGACCGTGGCAATGAGCAGTTCTTC. This encodes CAIRADRGNEQFF. The rearrangement joins TRBV10-3 to TRBJ2-1; D is possibly TRBD2 (5 bases). Trimming pared 6 bases from V and 6 bases from J, leaving 12 bases between. Germline CDR1 ENHRY, CDR2 SYGVKD. The CDR3 consists of 13 residues.

The chain uses TRBV28 and TRBJ2-7; D is undetermined. V dropped 3 bases and J dropped 2 bases, with 17 bases sitting between them. This CDR3 has 16 residues. Germline V gene lookup returns CDR1 MDHEN and CDR2 SYDVKM. The CDR3 sequence is CASSFTLNTSPYEQYF. The CDR3 DNA is TGTGCCAGCAGTTTTACCCTAAATACCTCCCCCTACGAGCAGTACTTC.

The chain couples TRBV13 to TRBJ2-7, with 9 nucleotides matching TRBD1. Germline assignment: CDR1 PRHDT and CDR2 FYEKMQ (reference sequence). The CDR3 contains 15 residues. The ends lost 4 bases at V and 5 bases at J; junction bases unmatched: 9. The CDR3 is CASSSSDRGWHEQYF. The CDR3 DNA follows: TGTGCCAGCAGCTCCTCGGACAGGGGCTGGCACGAGCAGTACTTC. The full variable domain, completed using reference TRBV13 and TRBJ2-7, is AAGVIQSPRHLIKEKRETATLKCYPIPRHDTVYWYQQGPGQDPQFLISFYEKMQSDKGSIPDRFSAQQFSDYHSELNMSSLELGDSALYFCASSSSDRGWHEQYFGPGTRLTVT.

This clone is a singleton in its sample. V is TRBV7-2 and J is TRBJ1-1; 8 positions match TRBD1. The length of the CDR3 is 19 residues. Germline-derived CDR1 and CDR2 are SGHTA and FQGNSA. V was clipped by 0 bases and J by 4 bases; unmatched bases: 16. CDR3 loop: CASSLALDRVPLVGTEAFF. DNA of the CDR3: TGTGCCAGCAGCTTAGCCTTGGACAGGGTACCTTTGGTGGGCACTGAAGCTTTCTTT. The entire variable domain, with the rest obtained from reference TRBV7-2 and TRBJ1-1, is as follows: GAGVSQSPSNKVTEKGKDVELRCDPISGHTALYWYRQSLGQGLEFLIYFQGNSAPDKSGLPSDRFSAERTGGSVSTLTIQRTQQEDSAVYLCASSLALDRVPLVGTEAFFGQGTRLTVV.

The V and J genes are TRBV15 and TRBJ2-7; 7 nucleotides line up with TRBD2. Germline-derived CDR1 and CDR2 are LNHNV and YYDKDF (reference sequence). The CDR3 totals 13 residues. The V and J ends lost 5 bases and 5 bases, in that order; junction bases with no gene match: 6. CDR3 bases: TGTGCCACCAGCGGCCGACTAGCTCACGAGCAGTACTTC. Translating gives CATSGRLAHEQYF.

This chain joins TRBV5-6 and TRBJ1-5; D may be TRBD1 (6 bases). The V and J ends lost 4 bases and 9 bases respectively, with 20 bases between them. This CDR3 is built from 15 residues. Germline CDR1 is SGHDT and CDR2 is YYEEEE. CDR3 nucleotide sequence: TGTGCCAGCAGCCTGGAAGGGGGGGGTCCGGGGCCCCAGCATTTT. This encodes CASSLEGGGPGPQHF.

This clone appeared a single time. V and J are TRBV27 and TRBJ2-5; the D gene is possibly TRBD1 (6 bases). The germline gives CDR1 MNHEY, CDR2 SMNVEV (reference sequence). V lost 6 bases, J lost 0 bases, and 11 bases lay in between. CDR3 length: 14 residues. CDR3 sequence reads: CASRKNRDQETQYF. For the CDR3, the DNA is TGTGCCAGCAGAAAAAACAGGGACCAAGAGACCCAGTACTTC.

The rearrangement uses TRBV6-1 and TRBJ2-7, with D possibly being TRBD2 (6 bases). CDR1 and CDR2 (germline): MNHNS, SASEGT. The CDR3 has 16 amino acids. The V end was cut by 3 bases, the J end by 1 base, with 16 bases between. Here the CDR3 DNA reads TGTGCCAGCAGTGAGGGACCAGGGCGGGGATCCTACGAGCAGTACTTC. Its translation: CASSEGPGRGSYEQYF.

This chain connects TRBV28 to TRBJ2-1; 10 bases are a match to TRBD1. V shed 3 bases, J shed 5 bases, and the junction held 4 bases outside the gene matches. The CDR3 totals 15 residues. Looked up from germline, CDR1 is MDHEN and CDR2 is SYDVKM. This chain's CDR3 is CASSLRDRGNNEQFF. For the CDR3, the DNA is TGTGCCAGCAGTTTGCGGGACAGGGGAAACAATGAGCAGTTCTTC.

The V call is TRBV4-2, the J call TRBJ2-1, with 8 positions matching TRBD2. V shed 6 bases and J 8 bases; nucleotides not matched to a gene: 9. Germline V gene lookup returns CDR1 LGHNA and CDR2 YNFKEQ. The CDR3 sequence is 14 residues long. In DNA, the CDR3 is TGTGCCAGCAGTCGAGCGGGAGCGGGAGATGAGCAGTTCTTC. It codes for CASSRAGAGDEQFF.

The V call is TRBV7-3, the J call TRBJ1-1; 7 bases are shared with TRBD1. CDR3 length: 15 amino acids. In germline, CDR1 is SGHTA, CDR2 FQGTGA. Trimming removed 5 bases from V and 1 base from J; junction bases left unmatched: 7. This CDR3 reads CASSLRDSENTEAFF. The CDR3 bases are TGTGCCAGCAGCCTCCGGGACAGTGAGAACACTGAAGCTTTCTTT.

V gene TRBV19 combines with J gene TRBJ2-1, with 10 bases matching TRBD1. The CDR3 totals 14 residues. Germline V gene lookup returns CDR1 LNHDA and CDR2 SQIVND (reference sequence). Trimming removed 6 bases from V and 8 bases from J; junction bases left unmatched: 7. The CDR3 DNA follows: TGTGCCAGTAGCCTCGACAGGGGGCGGGATGAGCAGTTCTTC. Translated: CASSLDRGRDEQFF.

This chain connects TRBV5-1 to TRBJ2-5; 7 bases fit TRBD1. Germline V gives CDR1 SGHRS, CDR2 YFSETQ. V was pared by 4 bases and J by 5 bases, with 14 bases of the junction left unmatched. This CDR3 has 16 amino acids. CDR3 in amino acids: CASSTGDRRLWETQYF. The CDR3 DNA reads TGCGCCAGCAGCACTGGGGACAGAAGGTTATGGGAGACCCAGTACTTC.